The source of this T cell receptor (beta chain) is a study of CXCR3-negative and CXCR3-positive naive CD8 T cells (dated by TCRdb to about 2019). Notes on the research overall: In total, roughly 150 million TRB reads were obtained, or roughly 1.5 +/- 0.3 million reads per library. Diversity and physicochemical repertoire analyses covered 11 donors pooled from two independent experiments. The TRBV-TRBJ cluster analysis covered naive subsets from about 5 donors and memory cells from 3 donors. Summary of the overall study and its limitations: Because surface CD5, which is linked to self-reactivity in mice, was comparable between the naive subsets, TCR interaction strength was also inferred from the physicochemical properties of TRB CDR3s. Both naive subsets had comparably high repertoire diversity, while memory CD8+ T cells had much lower repertoire diversity. CXCR3 expression partially decreased after cryopreservation, so most assays used freshly isolated PBMCs. Naive CXCR3-negative and CXCR3-positive cells from the same donor showed similar TRBV-TRBJ usage, whereas memory cells showed distinct patterns.

Sequencing relied on a NextSeq 550. The Human TCR Profiling Kit (MiLaboratory) was used to make UMI-labeled 5' RACE TRB cDNA libraries. The full amount of extracted RNA was used for cDNA synthesis, and the full amount of resulting cDNA was used for PCR amplification. The libraries were made side by side, with each library going through the same number of PCR cycles. Per the original workflow: With a minimum of two reads required per UMI, MIGEC and MiXCR pulled out about 52,000 +/- 9,100 unique UMI-labeled TRB cDNA molecules from each library. An average of roughly 40,000 +/- 10,000 functional in-frame TRB CDR3 nucleotide clonotypes without stop codons was found per library. After each sample was downsampled to 5000 UMI-labeled TRB molecules, VDJtools was used to calculate diversity metrics such as normalized Shannon-Wiener and Chao1. Clonotype-size-weighted physicochemical properties of the central five CDR3 residues (interaction energy, strength, volume and Kidera factor 4) were computed in VDJtools. Based on TCRdb reprocessing of the reads, there is one entry per CDR3 protein sequence, and DNA is missing. The V and J calls and clone size come from TCRdb's table, not from the authors' own analysis. This sample's table contains approximately 52,000 distinct CDR3 sequences. Roughly 20% of the sample is taken by the ten largest.

With respect to this clonotype: This receptor's antigen is unknown.

Each CD8+ T cell subset was flow-sorted in triplicate, with some 300,000 cells per subset placed directly into RLT lysis buffer. Peripheral blood mononuclear cells were isolated from buffy coats using standard density gradient centrifugation. Total RNA was extracted from sorted cells using an RNeasy Mini Kit. The origin of this receptor is a human donor in good health. Some clones in this sample may be carry-over from other donors' samples. The source material was memory CD8+ T cells from blood. The sample's cell subset or site, from its label and the paper: conventional CD8+ memory T cells (TMEM), sorted as controls.

The CDR3 is CATSDLGLAGVETETQYF. In this chain, TRBV24-1 is recombined with TRBJ2-5; TCRdb outputs TRBD2, but without DNA this stays unchecked. From the cysteine up to the phenylalanine, the CDR3 has a length of 18 residues. This entry has no DNA. In the germline V gene, CDR1 corresponds to KGHDR and CDR2 to SFDVKD.